This passage covers 6 T cell receptor beta chains from one sample sequenced in a study of cytomegalovirus exposure and HLA in healthy donors. Measured with immunoSEQ multiplex PCR; TCRdb has only the in-frame clones, and not every one. Counted here are approximately 100,000 clones, approximately 95% occurring once; the ten biggest clones make up about 1%. The sample comprised PBMCs. The receptor source for this set is a woman aged 25 to 39 in good health and CMV-seropositive.

For the CDR3, the DNA is TGTGCTAGTGGGCCCAGCGGGAGCCAGTCAGGTGAGCAGTTCTTC. Translating it yields CASGPSGSQSGEQFF. This chain uses TRBV12-5 with TRBJ2-1; 8 nucleotides match TRBD2. CDR3 length: 15 amino acids. V lost 6 bases, J lost 9 bases, and 13 bases stayed unmatched. Germline CDR1 and CDR2: LGHNT and FRNRAP.

The V and J genes are TRBV6-6 and TRBJ1-1, with TRBD1 matching 11 bases. V lost 6 bases, J lost 0 bases, and 6 bases stayed unmatched. Germline V gene lookup returns CDR1 MNHNY and CDR2 SVGAGI (reference sequence). CDR3 length equals 16 residues. The CDR3 sequence: CASRDGTGGMNTEAFF. In nucleotides, the CDR3 is TGTGCCAGCAGGGACGGGACAGGGGGAATGAACACTGAAGCTTTCTTT.

The genes are TRBV19 and TRBJ2-3; 10 nucleotides line up with TRBD2. The CDR3 sequence is 17 residues long. Germline values: CDR1 LNHDA, CDR2 SQIVND (reference sequence). With 1 base clipped from V and 0 bases from J, the junction kept 4 bases outside the gene matches. The CDR3 nucleotides read TGTGCCAGTAGTATAGGAAGGACTAGCGGAAGCACAGATACGCAGTATTTT. Translated, it gives CASSIGRTSGSTDTQYF.

V and J are TRBV2 and TRBJ2-1; TRBD1 agrees at 11 bases. Per germline, CDR1 SNHLY and CDR2 FYNNEI. The trim removed 6 bases at V and 9 bases at J, leaving 4 bases unmatched. The CDR3 is 13 residues long. The CDR3 reads CASRGTGGSEQFF. CDR3 DNA sequence: TGTGCCAGCAGGGGGACAGGGGGTAGTGAGCAGTTCTTC.

The chain has TRBV28 and TRBJ1-5, with 8 bases aligning to TRBD1. V gave up 5 bases and J gave up 3 bases; unmatched junction bases: 15. CDR1 is MDHEN and CDR2 is SYDVKM in the germline V gene. The length of the CDR3 is 18 residues. DNA of the CDR3: TGTGCCAGCAGTAAACTCGCCGGGACAGGTACATCCAATCAGCCCCAGCATTTT. Protein: CASSKLAGTGTSNQPQHF.

The chain joins TRBV6-6 to TRBJ1-2, with D maybe TRBD1 (6 bases). There are 12 residues in the CDR3. From germline, CDR1 is MNHNY and CDR2 SVGAGI (reference sequence). With 7 bases removed from V and 4 bases from J, the gap between germline ends came to 10 bases. CDR3 in DNA: TGTGCCAGCACCATGGACAGCTATGGCTACACCTTC. It specifies CASTMDSYGYTF.